The present T cell receptor (beta chain) was sequenced within a study of control samples from healthy donors and cancer patients. TCRdb keeps only in-frame clones here, not all; method: immunoSEQ multiplex PCR. The table records more than 150,000 clones, about 94% of them present only once. There are a few counts of this clone. Germline trimming cut 2 bases from V and 5 bases from J; bases unmatched to any gene: 8. In germline, CDR1 is MNHNY, CDR2 SVGAGI (reference sequence). This CDR3 contains 15 residues. The specimen sequenced was blood. The clonotype was recovered from a woman in her twenties or thirties in good health. This chain uses TRBV6-6 with TRBJ2-5, with 7 nucleotides matching TRBD2. This CDR3 is CASSYRGGPSETQYF. CDR3 sequence (DNA): TGTGCCAGCAGTTACCGGGGAGGGCCATCGGAGACCCAGTACTTC.